The rows below give T cell receptor beta chains drawn from one sample of a study of cytomegalovirus exposure and HLA in healthy donors. The assay was immunoSEQ multiplex PCR, and TCRdb's table has in-frame clones only and misses some. The sample lists roughly 180,000 clones, roughly 10% seen once, with approximately 1.5% in the top ten. Sequencing input: PBMCs. Every receptor here comes from a woman aged 30 to 39 in good health and CMV-seropositive. CDR3s include the opening cysteine and the closing phenylalanine or tryptophan. Fields, in order: CDR3 DNA, CDR3 protein, V gene, J gene, clone size, D gene. D genes are given only for firm matches. A clone size is listed for some rows: how often the clone was seen (once, few, many), or a class if it is expanded.

CDR3 DNA: TGCGCCAGCAGCTGGGACAGGGACGAGCAGTACTTC
CDR3 protein: CASSWDRDEQYF
V gene: TRBV5-1
J gene: TRBJ2-7
clone size: .
D gene: TRBD1

CDR3 DNA: TGCGCCAGCGCAACCTCAGGAGGGCTCGACTATGGCTACACCTTC
CDR3 protein: CASATSGGLDYGYTF
V gene: TRBV4-1
J gene: TRBJ1-2
clone size: .
D gene: .

CDR3 DNA: TGTGCCGTATGGACTACCCCCTCTGGGGCCAACGTCCTGACTTTC
CDR3 protein: CAVWTTPSGANVLTF
V gene: TRBV6-6
J gene: TRBJ2-6
clone size: .
D gene: .

CDR3 DNA: TGTGCCCTTCGACGGGGAGATACGCAGTATTTT
CDR3 protein: CALRRGDTQYF
V gene: TRBV2
J gene: TRBJ2-3
clone size: few
D gene: .

CDR3 DNA: TGTGCCAGCTCACCAATACAAGAGACCCAGTACTTC
CDR3 protein: CASSPIQETQYF
V gene: TRBV18
J gene: TRBJ2-5
clone size: .
D gene: .

CDR3 DNA: TGTGCCACCAGCAGAGGAGGCGGGAGCATAGAGACCCAGTACTTC
CDR3 protein: CATSRGGGSIETQYF
V gene: TRBV15
J gene: TRBJ2-5
clone size: .
D gene: TRBD2

CDR3 DNA: TGTGCCAGCAGCGCAATCGGGGGACTAGCCTTCTACGAGCAGTACTTC
CDR3 protein: CASSAIGGLAFYEQYF
V gene: TRBV4-2
J gene: TRBJ2-7
clone size: .
D gene: TRBD2

CDR3 DNA: TGTGCCAGCAGCGGCGGGACAGCAAATGGCTACACCTTC
CDR3 protein: CASSGGTANGYTF
V gene: TRBV6-5
J gene: TRBJ1-2
clone size: many
D gene: TRBD1

CDR3 DNA: TGTGCCAGCAGCGTAGAGAGTATAGGAGTTCCGGGCGAGCAGTACTTC
CDR3 protein: CASSVESIGVPGEQYF
V gene: TRBV9
J gene: TRBJ2-7
clone size: .
D gene: .

CDR3 DNA: TGTGCCAGCAGCGAGGGGAGGGCGGAAGCTTTCTTT
CDR3 protein: CASSEGRAEAFF
V gene: TRBV25-1
J gene: TRBJ1-1
clone size: few
D gene: .

CDR3 DNA: TGCGCCAGCAGCCGCTCGGACGGAGGTAATGAAAAACTGTTTTTT
CDR3 protein: CASSRSDGGNEKLFF
V gene: TRBV4-1
J gene: TRBJ1-4
clone size: few
D gene: .

CDR3 DNA: TGCGCCAGCAGCCAAGATCCCTTCGACAGGATCTATAATTCACCCCTCCACTTT
CDR3 protein: CASSQDPFDRIYNSPLHF
V gene: TRBV4-1
J gene: TRBJ1-6
clone size: .
D gene: .

CDR3 DNA: TGCGCCAGCAGCGGGGTTGGAGGACTAACCGGGGAGCTGTTTTTT
CDR3 protein: CASSGVGGLTGELFF
V gene: TRBV5-1
J gene: TRBJ2-2
clone size: few
D gene: .

CDR3 DNA: TGTGCCAGCAATCCGGGAGGAGGGAATGAGCAGTTCTTC
CDR3 protein: CASNPGGGNEQFF
V gene: TRBV2
J gene: TRBJ2-1
clone size: few
D gene: TRBD2

CDR3 DNA: TGCGCCAGCAGCTTGACAGGAAAAGAGACCCAGTACTTC
CDR3 protein: CASSLTGKETQYF
V gene: TRBV5-1
J gene: TRBJ2-5
clone size: few
D gene: .

CDR3 DNA: TGCGCCAGCAGCTTGAAAGACCCGGGAATGAACACTGAAGCTTTCTTT
CDR3 protein: CASSLKDPGMNTEAFF
V gene: TRBV5-1
J gene: TRBJ1-1
clone size: .
D gene: .

CDR3 DNA: TGTGCCAGCAGTCCGACCACGGCTGGGGCCAACGCCCTGACTTTC
CDR3 protein: CASSPTTAGANALTF
V gene: TRBV6-5
J gene: TRBJ2-6
clone size: .
D gene: .

CDR3 DNA: TGTGCCAGCAGCTCTAATCCGGGACAGGGGCTGGGAAACACCATATATTTT
CDR3 protein: CASSSNPGQGLGNTIYF
V gene: TRBV11-2
J gene: TRBJ1-3
clone size: .
D gene: TRBD1

CDR3 DNA: TGTGCCAGCAGCGCCGGGACACAAGCCTACGAGCAGTACTTC
CDR3 protein: CASSAGTQAYEQYF
V gene: TRBV9
J gene: TRBJ2-7
clone size: few
D gene: .

CDR3 DNA: TGTGCCAGCAGTGAAAGGACTAGCGGGAGGTGGTCCTACAATGAGCAGTTCTTC
CDR3 protein: CASSERTSGRWSYNEQFF
V gene: TRBV2
J gene: TRBJ2-1
clone size: few
D gene: TRBD2

CDR3 DNA: TGTGCCAGCAGCCGGGGGGGAGCCAACTATGGCTACACCTTC
CDR3 protein: CASSRGGANYGYTF
V gene: TRBV7-2
J gene: TRBJ1-2
clone size: .
D gene: .

CDR3 DNA: TGTGCCAGCAAGGGACTAGCGGGAGACCGTGAGCAGTTCTTC
CDR3 protein: CASKGLAGDREQFF
V gene: TRBV6-1
J gene: TRBJ2-1
clone size: .
D gene: TRBD2

CDR3 DNA: TGTGCCAGCAGTTTATATAGGGAGGTGAACACTGAAGCTTTCTTT
CDR3 protein: CASSLYREVNTEAFF
V gene: TRBV27
J gene: TRBJ1-1
clone size: few
D gene: .

CDR3 DNA: TGTGCCAGCAGTGTGGGACAGACGGGGAATGAGCAGTTCTTC
CDR3 protein: CASSVGQTGNEQFF
V gene: TRBV2
J gene: TRBJ2-1
clone size: .
D gene: TRBD1

CDR3 DNA: TGTGCCTGTGGACCTGGACTAGCGGGATACAATGAGCAGTTCTTC
CDR3 protein: CACGPGLAGYNEQFF
V gene: TRBV30
J gene: TRBJ2-1
clone size: .
D gene: TRBD2

CDR3 DNA: TGTGCCAGCAGCTTTTTCGAGCCCCAGCATTTT
CDR3 protein: CASSFFEPQHF
V gene: TRBV5-8
J gene: TRBJ1-5
clone size: .
D gene: .

CDR3 DNA: TGTGCCAGCAGCCAGGCTACTTCAGGGAGGCGGAACACTGAAGCTTTCTTT
CDR3 protein: CASSQATSGRRNTEAFF
V gene: TRBV14
J gene: TRBJ1-1
clone size: .
D gene: .